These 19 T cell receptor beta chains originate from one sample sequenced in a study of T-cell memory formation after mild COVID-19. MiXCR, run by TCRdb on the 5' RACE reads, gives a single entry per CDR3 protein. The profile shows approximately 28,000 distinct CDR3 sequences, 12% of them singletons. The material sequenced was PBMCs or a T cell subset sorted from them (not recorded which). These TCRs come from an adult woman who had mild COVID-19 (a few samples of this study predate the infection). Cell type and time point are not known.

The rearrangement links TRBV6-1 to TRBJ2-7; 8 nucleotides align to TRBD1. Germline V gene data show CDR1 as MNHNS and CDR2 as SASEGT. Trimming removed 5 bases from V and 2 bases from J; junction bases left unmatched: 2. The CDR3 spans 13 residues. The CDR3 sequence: CASSRGQAYEQYF. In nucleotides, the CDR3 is TGTGCCAGCAGTAGGGGACAGGCCTACGAGCAGTACTTC.

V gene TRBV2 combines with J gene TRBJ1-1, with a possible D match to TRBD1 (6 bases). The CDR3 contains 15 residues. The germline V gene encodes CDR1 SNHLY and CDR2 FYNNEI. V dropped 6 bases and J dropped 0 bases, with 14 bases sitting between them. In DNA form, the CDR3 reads TGTGCCAGCAGCCTACCCACAGGGATGAACACTGAAGCTTTCTTT. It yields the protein CASSLPTGMNTEAFF.

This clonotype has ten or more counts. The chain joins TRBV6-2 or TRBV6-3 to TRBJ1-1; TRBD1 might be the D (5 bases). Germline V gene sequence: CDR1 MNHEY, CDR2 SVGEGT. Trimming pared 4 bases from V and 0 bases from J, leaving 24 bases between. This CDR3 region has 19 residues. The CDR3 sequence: CASSFPQATIGGLNTEAFF. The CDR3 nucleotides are TGTGCCAGCAGTTTTCCACAAGCAACAATCGGGGGACTGAACACTGAAGCTTTCTTT.

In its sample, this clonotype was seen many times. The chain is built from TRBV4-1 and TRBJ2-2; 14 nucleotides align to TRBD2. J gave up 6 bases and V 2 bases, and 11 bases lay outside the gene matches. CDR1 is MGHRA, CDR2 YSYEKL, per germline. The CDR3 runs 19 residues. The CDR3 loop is CASSQLLTSGGDKAGELFF. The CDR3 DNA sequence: TGCGCCAGCAGCCAATTACTGACTAGCGGGGGGGATAAGGCCGGGGAGCTGTTTTTT.

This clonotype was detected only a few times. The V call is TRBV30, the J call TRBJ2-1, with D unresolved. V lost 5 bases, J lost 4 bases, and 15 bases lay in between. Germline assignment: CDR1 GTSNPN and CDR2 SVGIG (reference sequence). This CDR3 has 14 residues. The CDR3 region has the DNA TGTGCCTGGGGCGTTAACCTGGATTACAATGAGCAGTTCTTC. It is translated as CAWGVNLDYNEQFF.

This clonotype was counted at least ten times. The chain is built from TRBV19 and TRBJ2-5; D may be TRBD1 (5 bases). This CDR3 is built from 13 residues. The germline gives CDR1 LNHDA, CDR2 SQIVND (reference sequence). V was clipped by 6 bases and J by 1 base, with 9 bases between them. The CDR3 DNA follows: TGTGCCAGTAGAAAGGACACCCAAGAGACCCAGTACTTC. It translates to CASRKDTQETQYF.

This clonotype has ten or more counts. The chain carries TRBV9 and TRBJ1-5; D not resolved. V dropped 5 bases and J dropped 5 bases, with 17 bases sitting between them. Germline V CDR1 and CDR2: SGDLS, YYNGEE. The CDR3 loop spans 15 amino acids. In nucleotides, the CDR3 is TGTGCCAGCAGACTCTCTCCCCCGTTGGATCAGCCCCAGCATTTT. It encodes CASRLSPPLDQPQHF.

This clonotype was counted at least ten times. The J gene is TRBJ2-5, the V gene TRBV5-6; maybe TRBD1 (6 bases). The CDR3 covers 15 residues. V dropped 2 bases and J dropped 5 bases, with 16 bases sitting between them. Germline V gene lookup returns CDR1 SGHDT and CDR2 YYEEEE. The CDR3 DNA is TGTGCCAGCAGCTTTAAACAGGGACGGCTCGAGACCCAGTACTTC. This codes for CASSFKQGRLETQYF.

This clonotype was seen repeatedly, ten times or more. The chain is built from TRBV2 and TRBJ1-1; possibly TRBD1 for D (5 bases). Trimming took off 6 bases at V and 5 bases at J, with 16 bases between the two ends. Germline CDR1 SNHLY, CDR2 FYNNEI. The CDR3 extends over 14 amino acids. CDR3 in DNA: TGTGCCAGCAGCGATCAGGGTGTAGGTACTGAAGCTTTCTTT. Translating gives CASSDQGVGTEAFF.

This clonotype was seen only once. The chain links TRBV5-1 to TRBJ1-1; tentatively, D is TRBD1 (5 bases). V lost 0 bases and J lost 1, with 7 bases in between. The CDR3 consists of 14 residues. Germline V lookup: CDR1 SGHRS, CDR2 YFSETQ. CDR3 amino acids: CASSLAGTNTEAFF. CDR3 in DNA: TGCGCCAGCAGCTTGGCAGGGACGAACACTGAAGCTTTCTTT.

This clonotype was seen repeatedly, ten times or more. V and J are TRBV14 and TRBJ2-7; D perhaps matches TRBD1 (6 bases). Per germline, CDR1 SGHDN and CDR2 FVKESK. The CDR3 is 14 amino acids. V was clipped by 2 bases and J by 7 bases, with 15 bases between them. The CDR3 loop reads CASSQSYRALEQYF. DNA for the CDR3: TGTGCCAGCAGCCAATCTTACAGGGCATTGGAGCAGTACTTC.

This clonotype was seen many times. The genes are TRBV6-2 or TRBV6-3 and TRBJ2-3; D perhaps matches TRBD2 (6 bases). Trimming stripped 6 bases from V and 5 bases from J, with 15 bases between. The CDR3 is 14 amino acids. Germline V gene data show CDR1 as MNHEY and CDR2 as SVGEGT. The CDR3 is CASREPLRGDTQYF. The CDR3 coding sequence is TGTGCCAGCAGAGAACCACTGCGGGGAGATACGCAGTATTTT.

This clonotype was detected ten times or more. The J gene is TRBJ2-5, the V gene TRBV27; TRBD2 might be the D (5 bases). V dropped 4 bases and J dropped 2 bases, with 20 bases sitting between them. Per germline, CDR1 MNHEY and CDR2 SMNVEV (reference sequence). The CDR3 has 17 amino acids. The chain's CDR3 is CASSSLYMDGRQETQYF. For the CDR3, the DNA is TGTGCCAGCAGTTCCCTTTATATGGATGGGAGACAAGAGACCCAGTACTTC.

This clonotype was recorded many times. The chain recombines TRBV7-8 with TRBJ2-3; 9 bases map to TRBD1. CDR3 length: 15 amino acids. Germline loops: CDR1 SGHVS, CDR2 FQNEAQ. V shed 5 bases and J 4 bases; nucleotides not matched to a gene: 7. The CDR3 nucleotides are TGTGCCAGCAGCCAAGAACAGGGGGCGGCAGATACGCAGTATTTT. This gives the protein CASSQEQGAADTQYF.

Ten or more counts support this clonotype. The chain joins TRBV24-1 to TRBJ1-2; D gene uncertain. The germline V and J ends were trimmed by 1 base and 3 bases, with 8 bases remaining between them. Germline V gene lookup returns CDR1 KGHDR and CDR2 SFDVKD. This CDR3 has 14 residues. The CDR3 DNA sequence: TGTGCCACCAGTGATTTCCGGCGGGACTATGGCTACACCTTC. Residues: CATSDFRRDYGYTF.

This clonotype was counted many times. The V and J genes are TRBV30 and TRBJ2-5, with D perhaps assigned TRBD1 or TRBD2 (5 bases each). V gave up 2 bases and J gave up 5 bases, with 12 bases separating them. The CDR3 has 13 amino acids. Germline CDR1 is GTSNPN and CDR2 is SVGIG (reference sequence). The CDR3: CAWSSRGRETQYF. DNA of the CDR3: TGTGCCTGGAGTTCGAGGGGACGGGAGACCCAGTACTTC.

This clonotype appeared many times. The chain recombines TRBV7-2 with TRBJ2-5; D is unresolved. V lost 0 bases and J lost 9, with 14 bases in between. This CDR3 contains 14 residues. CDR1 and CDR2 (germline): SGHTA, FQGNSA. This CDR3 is CASSLAWAAPPQYF. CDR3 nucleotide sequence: TGTGCCAGCAGCTTAGCTTGGGCAGCGCCGCCCCAGTACTTC.

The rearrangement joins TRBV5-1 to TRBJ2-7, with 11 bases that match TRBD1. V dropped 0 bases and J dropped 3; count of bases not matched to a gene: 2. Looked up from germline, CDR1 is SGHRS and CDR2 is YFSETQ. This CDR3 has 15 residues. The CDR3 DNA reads TGCGCCAGCAGCTTGGTAGGGACAGGGGGCTACGAGCAGTACTTC. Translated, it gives CASSLVGTGGYEQYF. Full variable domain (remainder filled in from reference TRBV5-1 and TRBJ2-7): KAGVTQTPRYLIKTRGQQVTLSCSPISGHRSVSWYQQTPGQGLQFLFEYFSETQRNKGNFPGRFSGRQFSNSRSEMNVSTLELGDSALYLCASSLVGTGGYEQYFGPGTRLTVT.

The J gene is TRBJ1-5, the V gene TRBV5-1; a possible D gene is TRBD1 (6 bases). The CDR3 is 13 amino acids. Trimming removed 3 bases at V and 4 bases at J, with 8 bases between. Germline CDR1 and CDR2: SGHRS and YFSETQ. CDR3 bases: TGCGCCAGCAGCTCGGGACAAAATCAGCCCCAGCATTTT. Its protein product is CASSSGQNQPQHF. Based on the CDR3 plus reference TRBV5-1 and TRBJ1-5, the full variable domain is KAGVTQTPRYLIKTRGQQVTLSCSPISGHRSVSWYQQTPGQGLQFLFEYFSETQRNKGNFPGRFSGRQFSNSRSEMNVSTLELGDSALYLCASSSGQNQPQHFGDGTRLSIL.